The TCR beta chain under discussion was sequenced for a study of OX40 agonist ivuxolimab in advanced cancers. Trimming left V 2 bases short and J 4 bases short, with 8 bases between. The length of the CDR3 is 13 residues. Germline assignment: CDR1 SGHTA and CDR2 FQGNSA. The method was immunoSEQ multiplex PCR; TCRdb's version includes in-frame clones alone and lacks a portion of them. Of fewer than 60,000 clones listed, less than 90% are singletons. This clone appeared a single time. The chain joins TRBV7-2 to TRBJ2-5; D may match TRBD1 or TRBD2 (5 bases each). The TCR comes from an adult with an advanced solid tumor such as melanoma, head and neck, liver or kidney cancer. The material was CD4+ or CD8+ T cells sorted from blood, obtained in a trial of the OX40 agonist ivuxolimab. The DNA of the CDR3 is TGTGCCAGCAGCTTAAAGGGGAGAGAGACCCAGTACTTC. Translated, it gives CASSLKGRETQYF.